Listed below are T cell receptor beta chains from one sample, sequenced in a study of vaccination and CD4 T cells after COVID-19. No antigen is known for these receptors. TCRdb recomputed calls from the PCR reads with MiXCR, one row per CDR3 protein. The sample consists of 27,000 or so distinct CDR3 sequences, approximately 49% of them appearing once. The sample was CD4+ T cells from blood, cultured in vitro. The receptors here all came from a human donor who had recovered from COVID-19. Both conserved end residues are part of each CDR3. A D gene is named only where the DNA matches it firmly. The size field is filled for only some rows; it gives once, few, many or a size class.

j_gene | d_gene | abundance | v_gene | CDR3nt | CDR3aa
TRBJ2-3 | NA | few | TRBV11-3 | TGTGCCAGCAGCTTACAACCGTCCACGGCTAGCACAGATACGCAGTATTTT | CASSLQPSTASTDTQYF
TRBJ2-3 | TRBD1 | NA | TRBV28 | TGTGCCAGCGGAACAGGGGGCGATACGCAGTATTTT | CASGTGGDTQYF
TRBJ2-7 | NA | NA | TRBV28 | TGTGCCAGCAGTGTATCAAGTTCCTACGAGCAGTACTTC | CASSVSSSYEQYF
TRBJ1-5 | NA | NA | TRBV12-3/TRBV12-4 | TGTGCCAGCAGTTTGGGGGAACTGCCCCAGCATTTT | CASSLGELPQHF
TRBJ2-5 | NA | NA | TRBV12-3/TRBV12-4 | TGTGCCAGCAGCCCAGTGAATTACGAGACCCAGTACTTC | CASSPVNYETQYF
TRBJ1-6 | NA | NA | TRBV21-1 | TGTGCCAGCAGCAAAGCGCGGGTCCCCCAGGATTCACCCCTCCACTTT | CASSKARVPQDSPLHF
TRBJ2-7 | TRBD1 | few | TRBV6-1 | TGTGCCACCACCGTGCCGGGACAGACCAGCGAGCAGTACTTC | CATTVPGQTSEQYF
TRBJ1-1 | NA | once | TRBV20-1 | TGCAGTGCTAGAGAACAGCTGAACACTGAAGCTTTCTTT | CSAREQLNTEAFF
TRBJ1-5 | NA | few | TRBV6-1 | TGTGCCAGCGGGGGCTCTCAGCCCCAGCATTTT | CASGGSQPQHF
TRBJ2-2 | TRBD1 | few | TRBV24-1 | TGTGCCACCAGGGGACAGGGCTCCCCCGGGGAGCTGTTTTTT | CATRGQGSPGELFF
TRBJ2-6 | TRBD1 | few | TRBV6-1 | TGTGCCAGCAGCCAAACCCGCCGGAGGACAGGGGGCTCTGGGGCCAACGTCCTGACTTTC | CASSQTRRRTGGSGANVLTF
TRBJ2-7 | NA | few | TRBV14 | TGTGCCAGCAGCCATGACCTTCGCTCCTACGAGCAGTACTTC | CASSHDLRSYEQYF
TRBJ2-2 | NA | NA | TRBV25-1 | TGTGCCAGCAGTGAAGGAGGCAGCCTCTTTTTT | CASSEGGSLFF
TRBJ2-1 | NA | NA | TRBV6-1 | TGTGCCAGCAGGTTTTCGTCAGAGGTCAATGAGCAGTTCTTC | CASRFSSEVNEQFF
TRBJ1-2 | NA | NA | TRBV12-3/TRBV12-4 | TGTGCCAGCACCCCCGGGGGCCGGGTCAGAAACTATGGCTACACCTTC | CASTPGGRVRNYGYTF
TRBJ2-3 | NA | NA | TRBV12-3/TRBV12-4 | TGTGCCAGCAGTTTGGGTGGGGGCCACCGTGCAGATACGCAGTATTTT | CASSLGGGHRADTQYF
TRBJ1-2 | NA | NA | TRBV5-4 | TGTGCCAGCAGCTTGGGGCAGGCGAACTATGGCTACACCTTC | CASSLGQANYGYTF
TRBJ2-7 | NA | few | TRBV18 | TGTGCCAGCTCACCACCGGGGATAAGGGAGCAGTACTTC | CASSPPGIREQYF
TRBJ2-7 | NA | NA | TRBV20-1 | TGCAGTGCTAGCGGGGACCTAGGGGAGCAGTACTTC | CSASGDLGEQYF
TRBJ1-2 | NA | few | TRBV6-5 | TGTGCCAGCAGTTACATAGGTACGCAACCCGGGGCTGGCTACACCTTC | CASSYIGTQPGAGYTF
TRBJ1-1 | NA | NA | TRBV9 | TGTGCCAGTAACCGGGGGATGAACACTGAAGCTTTCTTT | CASNRGMNTEAFF
TRBJ1-1 | TRBD1 | NA | TRBV5-1 | TGCGCCAGCAGCTTGACAGGGGCTAGAATGAACACTGAAGCTTTCTTT | CASSLTGARMNTEAFF
TRBJ1-1 | TRBD1 | NA | TRBV19 | TGTGCCAGTAGTAAATACAGGGGTGGGAACACTGAAGCTTTCTTT | CASSKYRGGNTEAFF
TRBJ1-2 | NA | NA | TRBV5-1 | TGCGCCAGCAGCGTAGACAGTGTCTCCGGCTACACCTTC | CASSVDSVSGYTF
TRBJ1-2 | NA | few | TRBV6-2/TRBV6-3 | TGTGCCAGCGTCCCCCGGGGTACAGGCTATGGCTACACCTTC | CASVPRGTGYGYTF
TRBJ2-3 | TRBD2 | NA | TRBV12-3/TRBV12-4 | TGTGCCAGCAGTTTACGTCGGACTAGCGGAGGGGCTAGCACAGATACGCAGTATTTT | CASSLRRTSGGASTDTQYF
TRBJ1-6 | NA | NA | TRBV10-2 | TGCGCCAGCAGTCCTTCAAAAAGGGTCTCACCCCTCCACTTT | CASSPSKRVSPLHF
TRBJ2-6 | NA | NA | TRBV27 | TGTGCCAGCAGTCCTTCCGGGATAAAGCTCTCTGGGGCCAACGTCCTGACTTTC | CASSPSGIKLSGANVLTF
TRBJ2-7 | TRBD2 | few | TRBV7-8 | TGTGCCAGCACTTTAGCGGGAGCGGAGGAGCAGTACTTC | CASTLAGAEEQYF
TRBJ2-3 | NA | NA | TRBV6-5 | TGTGCCAGCAGTTACGAAATCAGCACAGATACGCAGTATTTT | CASSYEISTDTQYF
TRBJ2-7 | NA | NA | TRBV10-3 | TGTGCCATCAGTGAGTCGAGCGCCCAGGGCGACGAGCAGTACTTC | CAISESSAQGDEQYF
TRBJ1-3 | NA | NA | TRBV2 | TGTGCCAGCAGGGTACAGGGTAGCTCTGGAAACACCATATATTTT | CASRVQGSSGNTIYF